The text below deals with one T cell receptor beta chain. Sequencing used immunoSEQ multiplex PCR; TCRdb keeps in-frame clones, though not all of them. Counted here are 2 million to 2.5 million clones, 90% to 96% occurring once; the ten biggest clones make up approximately 0.13%. Negatively enriched CD4+ T cells were divided by CD45RA into naive and memory. The V end lost 6 bases, the J end lost 1 base, and 12 bases lay between the germline ends. Germline assignment: CDR1 SGHTA and CDR2 FQGNSA. This CDR3 contains 14 residues. The data belong to a study of shared clonotypes between healthy human individuals. As for the study in general: Ranging from 18 to 49 in age, donors were a couple of women and three men.

The chain combines TRBV7-2 with TRBJ2-5; D is ambiguous. Sequenced material: naive CD4+ T cells sorted from blood. Specified subset: CD45RA+ positively selected. The clonotype originates from a man aged 18 to 30 in good health. The CDR3 is CASRLAGPQETQYF. Written as DNA, the CDR3 is TGTGCCAGCAGGCTCGCCGGGCCCCAAGAGACCCAGTACTTC.